The 17 T cell receptor beta chains below come from one sample, sequenced in a study of post-analysis software for immune sequencing data. Findings and caveats of the study: The five TRBV segments detected at higher frequency in patients than in controls included TRBV5-6, TRBV5-1 and TRBV20-1.

cDNA libraries for TCR beta contained unique molecular identifiers. MiXCR, run by TCRdb on the PCR reads, gives a single entry per CDR3 protein. The table shows about 770,000 distinct CDR3 sequences, with about 45% occurring only once. These receptors lack a known antigen. The sample comprised blood. The receptors shown here come from a girl between 10 and 17 years old with multiple sclerosis.

The gene calls are TRBV20-1 and TRBJ1-1; the D is unclear. CDR3 size: 14 residues. The germline V gene encodes CDR1 DFQATT and CDR2 SNEGSKA (reference sequence). Trimming stripped 0 bases from V and 8 bases from J, with 16 bases between. This CDR3 reads CSARELGKTLEAFF. CDR3 sequence (DNA): TGCAGTGCTAGAGAATTAGGGAAAACCCTAGAAGCTTTCTTT.

This clonotype was counted only a few times. This chain uses TRBV7-2 with TRBJ1-2; 7 nucleotides align to TRBD1. The CDR3 has 14 amino acids. Losses at the gene ends were 5 bases for V and 4 bases for J; bases not matched to a gene: 7. Germline V gene data show CDR1 as SGHTA and CDR2 as FQGNSA. The chain's CDR3 is CASSPEGQAYGYTF. Written as DNA, the CDR3 is TGTGCCAGCAGCCCCGAAGGACAGGCCTATGGCTACACCTTC.

This clonotype turned up a few times. The chain links TRBV7-8 to TRBJ2-7; D gene ambiguous. V was cut by 1 base and J by 6 bases, with 10 bases left in between. The germline V gene encodes CDR1 SGHVS and CDR2 FQNEAQ. There are 13 residues in the CDR3. CDR3 loop: CASSLEARSEQYF. CDR3 DNA: TGTGCCAGCAGCTTAGAGGCGAGGTCCGAGCAGTACTTC.

About this clonotype: One end of the junction varies from germline; a read error may be responsible. V and J are TRBV14 and TRBJ2-1, with 9 bases fitting TRBD1. The tail of the sequence fits TRBJ2-7 better, so the J call may be wrong. CDR3 length: 15 amino acids. The V gene's germline CDR1 is SGHDN and CDR2 FVKESK. The CDR3 DNA reads as TGTGCCAGCAGCCGAGCCCGGGACAGGGACTACAAGCAGTACTTC. Translating gives CASSRARDRDYKQYF.

This clonotype occurred once. The chain uses TRBV5-1 and TRBJ2-3, with 7 bases identical to TRBD1. CDR1 is SGHRS, CDR2 YFSETQ, per germline. Trimming took 1 base from V and 2 from J; bases not matched to a gene: 4. This CDR3 is built from 15 residues. The CDR3 sequence is CASSLWDSLTDTQYF. For the CDR3, the DNA is TGCGCCAGCAGCTTGTGGGACAGCCTCACAGATACGCAGTATTTT.

This sequence joins TRBV6-6 and TRBJ2-3; D is unclear. The CDR3 sequence is 11 residues long. From germline, CDR1 is MNHNY and CDR2 SVGAGI (reference sequence). Trimming removed 8 bases at V and 2 bases at J, with 5 bases between. The CDR3 region has the DNA TGTGCCAGCCTCCTCACAGATACGCAGTATTTT. Translating it yields CASLLTDTQYF.

The chain links TRBV7-8 to TRBJ2-5; D not certain. V lost 0 bases and J lost 7, with 21 bases in between. CDR3 length: 17 residues. Looked up from germline, CDR1 is SGHVS and CDR2 is FQNEAQ. CDR3 region: CASSLAPLSPGKGTQYF. As DNA, the CDR3 is TGTGCCAGCAGCTTAGCGCCCCTCAGCCCCGGCAAAGGGACCCAGTACTTC.

Of note for this clonotype: One end of the junction fails to match germline, which may point to a read error. The chain couples TRBV6-6 to TRBJ2-1, with 9 bases fitting TRBD2. The CDR3 length is 15 residues. CDR1 is MNHNY and CDR2 is SVGAGI in the germline V gene (reference sequence). This chain's CDR3 is CTSSQTSGSYNEQFF. In DNA form, the CDR3 reads TGTACCAGCAGTCAGACTAGCGGCTCCTACAATGAGCAGTTCTTC.

This sequence joins TRBV20-1 and TRBJ2-3; D is uncertain. With 3 bases removed from V and 6 bases from J, the gap between germline ends came to 4 bases. There are 10 residues in the CDR3. CDR1 DFQATT and CDR2 SNEGSKA come from the germline V gene (reference sequence). The CDR3 here is CSAREDTQYF. CDR3 nucleotide sequence: TGCAGTGCTAGGGAGGATACGCAGTATTTT.

DNA of the CDR3: TGTGCCAGCAGCTTGGAGCGGGGGCAGGGATGGTCACCCCTCCACTTT. It specifies CASSLERGQGWSPLHF. The chain carries TRBV5-6 and TRBJ1-6, with D perhaps matching TRBD1 (6 bases). Germline lookup yields CDR1 SGHDT and CDR2 YYEEEE. This CDR3 is built from 16 residues. V gave up 0 bases and J gave up 10 bases, with 17 bases separating them.

The genes are TRBV3-1 and TRBJ1-1; D may be TRBD1 (5 bases). The V gene's germline CDR1 is LGHDT and CDR2 YNNKEL (reference sequence). V was clipped by 0 bases and J by 10 bases, with 15 bases between them. There are 14 residues in the CDR3. The CDR3 is CASSQDNGGRGAFF. The DNA for the CDR3 is TGTGCCAGCAGCCAAGATAATGGAGGAAGGGGAGCTTTCTTT.

The chain joins TRBV2 to TRBJ2-3, with 8 bases matching TRBD1. Germline V lookup: CDR1 SNHLY, CDR2 FYNNEI. V was pared by 2 bases and J by 4 bases, with 5 bases of the junction left unmatched. This CDR3 contains 15 residues. CDR3 residues: CASSEKTGDSDTQYF. CDR3 DNA sequence: TGTGCCAGCAGTGAAAAGACAGGGGATTCAGATACGCAGTATTTT. Variable domain in full (rest from reference TRBV2 and TRBJ2-3): EPEVTQTPSHQVTQMGQEVILRCVPISNHLYFYWYRQILGQKVEFLVSFYNNEISEKSEIFDDQFSVERPDGSNFTLKIRSTKLEDSAMYFCASSEKTGDSDTQYFGPGTRLTVL.

V gene TRBV5-1 combines with J gene TRBJ1-6; D might be TRBD1 (6 bases). Germline-derived CDR1 and CDR2 are SGHRS and YFSETQ. V was cut by 3 bases and J by 10 bases, with 17 bases left in between. The CDR3 is 15 residues long. The CDR3 region is CASSSGQIGLSPLHF. The CDR3, as DNA: TGCGCCAGCAGCTCTGGACAGATTGGGCTATCACCCCTCCACTTT. The whole variable domain, remainder taken from reference TRBV5-1 and TRBJ1-6, is KAGVTQTPRYLIKTRGQQVTLSCSPISGHRSVSWYQQTPGQGLQFLFEYFSETQRNKGNFPGRFSGRQFSNSRSEMNVSTLELGDSALYLCASSSGQIGLSPLHFGNGTRLTVT.

A few counts support this clonotype. The rearrangement uses TRBV6-2 or TRBV6-3 and TRBJ2-6; 9 bases align to TRBD1. CDR1 and CDR2 from the germline V gene are MNHEY and SVGEGT. V gave up 6 bases and J gave up 4 bases; unmatched junction bases: 13. The CDR3 runs 18 residues. CDR3 protein: CASRGLGTGMAGANVLTF. The CDR3 coding sequence is TGTGCCAGCAGGGGATTAGGGACAGGGATGGCGGGGGCCAACGTCCTGACTTTC.

There are a few counts of this clonotype. This sequence joins TRBV3-1 and TRBJ2-5; D is perhaps TRBD2 (5 bases). The CDR3 has 15 amino acids. Trimming took 1 base from V and 7 from J, leaving 16 bases between them. In germline, CDR1 is LGHDT, CDR2 YNNKEL (reference sequence). This CDR3 reads CASSQVRIREGTQYF. DNA of the CDR3: TGTGCCAGCAGCCAAGTCCGCATCCGAGAGGGGACCCAGTACTTC.

The chain employs TRBV7-2 and TRBJ1-1; TRBD1 is a possible D gene (5 bases). The CDR3 is 16 residues long. The ends were cut back, 1 base at V and 3 bases at J, with 15 bases in the middle. Germline V gene data show CDR1 as SGHTA and CDR2 as FQGNSA. Written as DNA, the CDR3 is TGTGCCAGCAGCTTAGGACCTGGGGCTGGGGACACTGAAGCTTTCTTT. Translation: CASSLGPGAGDTEAFF.

The rearrangement joins TRBV27 to TRBJ2-1; TRBD1 might be the D (6 bases). The CDR3 totals 14 residues. The germline gives CDR1 MNHEY, CDR2 SMNVEV (reference sequence). Trimming removed 5 bases from V and 5 bases from J, with 13 bases in between. In nucleotides, the CDR3 is TGTGCCAGCAGTGGGATCAGGGGTAACAATGAGCAGTTCTTC. Protein product: CASSGIRGNNEQFF.